This T cell receptor beta chain came from a study of cytomegalovirus exposure and HLA in healthy donors listed by TCRdb under 2017. General notes on the study: The 666 repertoires of the first cohort and the 120 validation repertoires were produced on the same platform, according to a later analysis. The aim of the study was to test whether cataloging public T cell receptors could identify signatures of past pathogen exposure. Along with the approximately 700-subject first cohort, a separate validation cohort of over a hundred different subjects was used. To predict cytomegalovirus infection status, the study combined high-throughput TCR immunosequencing, statistical association of individual TCRs with disease status, and machine learning.

Preparation of the library involved the immunoSEQ multiplex PCR assay. For the original study's pipeline: A statistical classification framework was developed to diagnose cytomegalovirus status using the catalog of TCR beta chain sequences. The clones in this table, taken by TCRdb from immuneACCESS, are in-frame only. Not every clone is retained; where verified, under half of the shortfall comes from an unresolved V gene, and the cause of the rest is unknown. Clonal size and the V and J genes are those of that table, whereas D and trimming came from the DNA. For this sample there are about 160,000 clones; under 90% appear just once. The ten largest clones represent under 13% of the sample. V is trimmed back by 4 bases and J by 4 bases, and the junction contains 7 bases that no gene match accounts for. Taken from cysteine to phenylalanine, the CDR3 has 15 residues. Of the read, only the CDR3 DNA is kept; its 45 bases are in frame from base 1. CDR1 is given as SEHNR and CDR2 as FQNEAQ, both from the germline V gene (reference sequence).

For this clone: Its antigen is still unknown. No quality values exist for individual bases; no much larger clone is one base distant.

Study-level results and caveats: In the study, some 160 TCR beta chains were listed as associated with cytomegalovirus. In a later analysis, TCRs clustered in the first cohort were found to also tend to co-occur in the approximately 110 validation repertoires, with 90% to 95% of cluster scores above 0. Cytomegalovirus status was reported to be diagnosed by the classifier with high specificity and sensitivity in both the original and validation cohorts. A few of the identified cytomegalovirus-associated TCR beta chains were confirmed in vitro to be specific for cytomegalovirus antigens. Most TCR sequences were seen in very few donors, while some public TCRs were found in many individuals. All 120 or so repertoires were used to score co-occurrence in the validation cohort in a later analysis, because that analysis had no HLA typing for the cohort. It was suggested by the authors that the approach could potentially be generalized to other disease states and immunological phenotypes.

The donors were included in the validation cohort of some 120 subjects, a group kept apart from the roughly 700-subject first cohort. The rearranged segments are TRBV7-9 and TRBJ2-3; the central 8 bases match TRBD2. The sequence came from a woman between 18 and 29 years old in good health and CMV-seropositive. The sequenced material came from PBMCs. The CDR3 region has the sequence CASSSSGLRADTQYF. The sequence in DNA is TGTGCCAGCAGCTCTAGCGGGCTGAGGGCAGATACGCAGTATTTT.